The 30 T cell receptor beta chains below were found in one sample sequenced in a study of T cell responses to AZD1222 COVID-19 vaccine. Sequencing was performed with immunoSEQ multiplex PCR; in TCRdb, only in-frame clones are kept and a portion is missing. The table lists around 150,000 clones, more than 80% of them singletons. The source material was peripheral blood, sampled on day 0 of AZD1222 vaccination. The receptors come from an adult in good health.

The chain couples TRBV7-8 to TRBJ1-1, with a tentative D call TRBD1 (5 bases). Deletions cut 2 bases from V and 4 bases from J, with 11 bases between. CDR3 size: 14 residues. The germline V gene has CDR1 SGHVS and CDR2 FQNEAQ. CDR3 bases: TGTGCCAGCAGCTTAAAGGGGTCGGGCACTGAAGCTTTCTTT. Translation: CASSLKGSGTEAFF. The full variable domain, in which reference TRBV7-8 and TRBJ1-1 provide the parts outside the CDR3, is GAGVSQSPRYKVAKRGQDVALRCDPISGHVSLFWYQQALGQGPEFLTYFQNEAQLDKSGLPSDRFFAERPEGSVSTLKIQRTQQEDSAVYLCASSLKGSGTEAFFGQGTRLTVV.

The chain's CDR3 is CASKEGSPLHF. CDR3 bases: TGTGCCAGCAAGGAAGGTTCACCCCTCCACTTT. This chain uses TRBV2 with TRBJ1-6, with D unclear. Germline V CDR1 and CDR2: SNHLY, FYNNEI. This CDR3 spans 11 amino acids. Trimming stripped 7 bases from V and 9 bases from J, with 7 bases between.

In nucleotides, the CDR3 is TGTGCCACAGGGACAGGGGATCAGCCCCAGCATTTT. Its translation: CATGTGDQPQHF. The J gene is TRBJ1-5, the V gene TRBV10-3, with 10 bases that match TRBD1. The J segment lost 5 bases and the V segment lost 10 bases, leaving 2 bases of the junction unmatched. There are 12 residues in the CDR3. Germline-derived CDR1 and CDR2 are ENHRY and SYGVKD.

The chain recombines TRBV3-1 (or the pseudogene TRBV3-2) with TRBJ1-1; 7 bases align to TRBD1. Per the germline V gene, CDR1 is LGHDT and CDR2 is YNNKEL (reference sequence). Unmatched junction bases numbered 5, after V lost 4 bases and J lost 6 bases. This CDR3 spans 13 amino acids. CDR3 region: CASSPRGPSEAFF. In DNA form, the CDR3 reads TGTGCCAGCAGCCCAAGGGGGCCCTCTGAAGCTTTCTTT.

The V call is TRBV28, the J call TRBJ1-3, with a possible D match to TRBD1 (6 bases). The CDR3 length is 14 residues. Trimming took off 8 bases at V and 1 base at J, with 12 bases between the two ends. The germline V gene has CDR1 MDHEN and CDR2 SYDVKM. The CDR3 DNA sequence: TGTGCCAGCGGGGAAAGGGGGTCTGGAAACACCATATATTTT. This encodes CASGERGSGNTIYF.

The J gene is TRBJ1-4, the V gene TRBV5-1, with a possible D match to TRBD1 (6 bases). Germline-derived CDR1 and CDR2 are SGHRS and YFSETQ. CDR3 length: 14 amino acids. Trimming took off 0 bases at V and 5 bases at J, with 8 bases between the two ends. Written as DNA, the CDR3 is TGCGCCAGCAGCTTGGGTCAGGGGAATGAAAAACTGTTTTTT. This codes for CASSLGQGNEKLFF.

The chain employs TRBV24-1 and TRBJ1-2; tentatively, D is TRBD1 (6 bases). The CDR3 consists of 13 residues. Germline-derived CDR1 and CDR2 are KGHDR and SFDVKD. V lost 7 bases and J 6 bases, leaving 14 bases between the germline ends. The CDR3 here is CATSEGRGDGYTF. In nucleotides, the CDR3 is TGTGCCACCAGCGAGGGCAGGGGCGATGGCTACACCTTC.

This clone appeared a single time. The rearrangement joins TRBV3-1 (or the pseudogene TRBV3-2) to TRBJ2-7; 8 bases match TRBD1. Germline CDR1 reads LGHDT; CDR2 reads YNNKEL (reference sequence). The CDR3 covers 14 residues. With V trimmed by 1 base and J by 9 bases, 8 bases remained unmatched. CDR3 nucleotides: TGTGCCAGCAGCCAAGGACAGGGGCAGGTAGGGCAGTACTTC. Translating it yields CASSQGQGQVGQYF.

The chain combines TRBV7-3 with TRBJ1-6; D not certain. The germline V gene encodes CDR1 SGHTA and CDR2 FQGTGA. Trimming stripped 5 bases from V and 1 base from J, with 6 bases between. The CDR3 runs to 14 residues. CDR3 nucleotides: TGTGCCAGCAGCACGGGTTCCTATAATTCACCCCTCCACTTT. Its translation is CASSTGSYNSPLHF.

For the CDR3, the DNA is TGTGCCACCAGTGACCCTGGCAGGGCTAACTATGGCTACACCTTC. Its translation: CATSDPGRANYGYTF. The chain couples TRBV24-1 to TRBJ1-2; weak D call: TRBD1 (5 bases). CDR1 and CDR2 (germline): KGHDR, SFDVKD. V shed 4 bases and J shed 0 bases, with 11 bases lying between them. The CDR3 length is 15 residues.

V and J are TRBV18 and TRBJ1-6; D gene uncertain. V was clipped by 6 bases and J by 6 bases, with 9 bases between them. This CDR3 has 13 amino acids. Germline CDR1 reads KGHSH; CDR2 reads LQKENI. The CDR3 DNA is TGTGCCAGCTCCCCAGTTCGTAATTCACCCCTCCACTTT. The encoded protein is CASSPVRNSPLHF.

The chain couples TRBV6-6 to TRBJ1-5; no definite D call. Germline loops: CDR1 MNHNY, CDR2 SVGAGI (reference sequence). V was pared by 2 bases and J by 0 bases, with 11 bases between. This CDR3 spans 16 amino acids. The CDR3 sequence: CASSYISTPSNQPQHF. Here the CDR3 DNA reads TGTGCCAGCAGTTACATTTCTACACCTAGCAATCAGCCCCAGCATTTT.

The chain has TRBV19 and TRBJ1-5, with 9 nucleotides matching TRBD1. The junction had 9 bases not matched to a gene; V was cut back by 0 bases and J by 3 bases. Germline assignment: CDR1 LNHDA and CDR2 SQIVND (reference sequence). This CDR3 spans 18 amino acids. The CDR3 here is CASSIDPPGTGNNQPQHF. As DNA, the CDR3 is TGTGCCAGTAGTATAGACCCGCCAGGGACAGGGAACAATCAGCCCCAGCATTTT.

With regard to this clone: Within the sample, other DNA sequences also encode this same CDR3. The chain joins TRBV19 to TRBJ1-6; 9 nucleotides match TRBD1. Trimming cost V 4 bases and J 8 bases; bases outside gene matches: 3. The CDR3 spans 14 residues. Per the germline V gene, CDR1 is LNHDA and CDR2 is SQIVND (reference sequence). The CDR3 DNA reads as TGTGCCAGTAGTACGGGACAGGGTGATTCACCCCTCCACTTT. Its translation is CASSTGQGDSPLHF.

This clone was detected once. The rearrangement joins TRBV4-1 to TRBJ2-7; 12 nucleotides line up with TRBD2. This CDR3 has 20 residues. The germline gives CDR1 MGHRA, CDR2 YSYEKL. The junction had 17 bases not matched to a gene; V was cut back by 0 bases and J by 5 bases. This chain's CDR3 is CASSQDPRLAGAGGSHEQYF. The DNA of the CDR3 is TGCGCCAGCAGCCAAGATCCAAGACTAGCGGGGGCCGGGGGGTCCCACGAGCAGTACTTC.

The CDR3 region is CASSYERASYNEQFF. CDR3 DNA: TGTGCCAGCAGTTACGAGAGGGCCTCCTACAATGAGCAGTTCTTC. This sequence joins TRBV6-5 and TRBJ2-1; tentative D call: TRBD2 (5 bases). This CDR3 is 15 amino acids long. Per germline, CDR1 MNHEY and CDR2 SVGAGI. Trimming cost V 2 bases and J 0 bases, with 8 bases left between them.

This clone was counted once. The V call is TRBV29-1, the J call TRBJ1-1; no definite D call. The CDR3 has 12 amino acids. Deletions cut 4 bases from V and 1 base from J, with 7 bases between. Germline lookup yields CDR1 SQVTM and CDR2 ANQGSEA. DNA for the CDR3: TGCAGCGTTGGCGACAAGAACACTGAAGCTTTCTTT. Translation gives CSVGDKNTEAFF.

The rearrangement uses TRBV28 and TRBJ1-6; D unresolved. Between the trimmed V and J ends, which lost 3 bases and 10 bases, there was a span of 7 bases. The germline V gene encodes CDR1 MDHEN and CDR2 SYDVKM. The CDR3 runs to 12 residues. In DNA, the CDR3 is TGTGCCAGCAGTTTGATTGGGTCACCCCTCCACTTT. It is translated as CASSLIGSPLHF.

The chain employs TRBV28 and TRBJ2-7; D not certain. This CDR3 contains 15 residues. Per germline, CDR1 MDHEN and CDR2 SYDVKM. V lost 3 bases and J lost 5, with 17 bases in between. The CDR3: CASSFLLHSGDEQYF. The DNA of the CDR3 is TGTGCCAGCAGTTTTCTGTTACACTCTGGGGACGAGCAGTACTTC.

J is TRBJ2-2 and V is TRBV5-4; TRBD1 aligns across 8 bases. Germline lookup yields CDR1 SGHNT and CDR2 YYREEE (reference sequence). CDR3 length equals 16 residues. The J segment lost 7 bases and the V segment lost 3 bases, leaving 11 bases of the junction unmatched. The CDR3: CASSSGTGPLDGELFF. CDR3 bases: TGTGCCAGCAGCTCCGGGACAGGCCCCTTAGACGGGGAGCTGTTTTTT.

The chain employs TRBV7-3 and TRBJ1-6; D not certain. This CDR3 has 13 residues. Deletions cut 4 bases from V and 7 bases from J, with 8 bases between. The germline CDR1 and CDR2 sequences are SGHTA and FQGTGA. CDR3 region: CASSSSRNSPLHF. The CDR3 DNA follows: TGTGCCAGCAGCTCCTCCAGAAATTCACCCCTCCACTTT. Filled out from reference TRBV7-3 and TRBJ1-6, the complete variable domain reads GAGVSQTPSNKVTEKGKYVELRCDPISGHTALYWYRQSLGQGPEFLIYFQGTGAADDSGLPNDRFFAVRPEGSVSTLKIQRTERGDSAVYLCASSSSRNSPLHFGNGTRLTVT.

The chain recombines TRBV7-2 with TRBJ1-3; possible D gene TRBD1, 5 bases. Germline assignment: CDR1 SGHTA and CDR2 FQGNSA. The CDR3 covers 15 residues. V was trimmed by 1 base and J by 3 bases, leaving 10 bases between them. CDR3 residues: CASSLGGLDGNTIYF. DNA of the CDR3: TGTGCCAGCAGCTTAGGGGGGTTGGATGGAAACACCATATATTTT.

J is TRBJ1-2 and V is TRBV2, with 7 bases aligning to TRBD1. With 7 bases clipped from V and 8 bases from J, the junction kept 4 bases outside the gene matches. Germline lookup yields CDR1 SNHLY and CDR2 FYNNEI. The CDR3 covers 11 residues. The CDR3, as DNA: TGTGCCAGCATACGACAGGGAGGCTACACCTTC. Translation gives CASIRQGGYTF.

This sequence joins TRBV5-1 and TRBJ1-2; 9 bases agree with TRBD1. Losses at the gene ends were 5 bases for V and 8 bases for J; bases not matched to a gene: 7. This CDR3 region has 13 residues. CDR1 is SGHRS and CDR2 is YFSETQ in the germline V gene. The CDR3 here is CASRGGQGLGYTF. In DNA, the CDR3 is TGCGCCAGCAGGGGGGGACAGGGACTCGGCTACACCTTC.

The rearrangement uses TRBV5-4 and TRBJ2-7, with TRBD1 matching 8 bases. V was clipped by 3 bases and J by 6 bases; unmatched bases: 2. CDR1 and CDR2 (germline): SGHNT, YYREEE (reference sequence). The CDR3 totals 12 residues. The CDR3 coding sequence is TGTGCCAGCAGCTCGACAGGGGCCGAGCAGTACTTC. Its protein is CASSSTGAEQYF.

The V and J genes are TRBV2 and TRBJ1-2, with TRBD1 identical over 7 bases. CDR3 length equals 13 residues. Looked up from germline, CDR1 is SNHLY and CDR2 is FYNNEI. After removal of 7 bases from V and 8 bases from J, the junction contained 10 bases not matched to a gene. The CDR3 DNA reads TGTGCCAGCATTGGGACAGCGGGTGGGGGCTACACCTTC. Translated, it gives CASIGTAGGGYTF.

This clone has a handful of counts. The CDR3 spells CASSLKGNEQYF. The CDR3 nucleotides read TGCGCCAGCAGCTTAAAGGGAAACGAGCAGTACTTC. The chain has TRBV5-1 and TRBJ2-7, with D unclear. V dropped 2 bases and J dropped 5 bases, with 8 bases sitting between them. The CDR3 covers 12 residues. Germline assignment: CDR1 SGHRS and CDR2 YFSETQ.

This chain's CDR3 is CATSPRGLNTEAFF. CDR3 DNA: TGTGCCACCAGCCCCCGCGGTTTGAACACTGAAGCTTTCTTT. The genes are TRBV15 and TRBJ1-1, with D unclear. The CDR3 runs 14 residues. CDR1 is LNHNV and CDR2 is YYDKDF in the germline V gene (reference sequence). Between the trimmed V and J ends, which lost 5 bases and 0 bases, there was a span of 10 bases.

The chain employs TRBV11-2 and TRBJ2-7, with 9 bases fitting TRBD1. V was pared by 5 bases and J by 1 base, with 12 bases of the junction left unmatched. CDR3 length: 17 amino acids. The germline V gene has CDR1 SGHAT and CDR2 FQNNGV. The CDR3 bases are TGTGCCAGCAGCGGGAGGACGGACAGGGGATTTTCCTACGAGCAGTACTTC. Translated, it gives CASSGRTDRGFSYEQYF.

This chain joins TRBV5-4 and TRBJ2-7; the D is unclear. CDR1 SGHNT and CDR2 YYREEE come from the germline V gene (reference sequence). V lost 4 bases, J lost 2 bases, and 13 bases lay in between. The CDR3 extends over 14 amino acids. The CDR3 here is CASSLSWGTYEQYF. CDR3 DNA sequence: TGTGCCAGCAGCCTCAGTTGGGGAACCTACGAGCAGTACTTC.